These 10 T cell receptor beta chains originate from one sample sequenced in a study of PD-1 blockade in classical Hodgkin lymphoma (dated by TCRdb to the early 2020s). Receptor amplification or capture employed the immunoSEQ multiplex PCR assay. Imported from immuneACCESS, the table was reduced by TCRdb to in-frame sequences with V and J called. These copies leave out some clones; in studies compared against another copy, an unresolved V gene accounts for under half, and the cause of the remainder is not known. The sample table holds 95,000 or so clones, of which approximately 83% were seen once. The ten biggest clones cover approximately 12% of the sample. Interpreted using the paper, the time point label stands for: cycle 1 day 1 (C1D1), immediately before nivolumab initiation. Relapse after autologous stem cell transplantation had occurred in all trial patients, and cohorts A, B and C were distinguished by prior brentuximab vedotin exposure.

The material sequenced was peripheral blood mononuclear cells (PBMCs), taken at baseline. Source of these receptors: a human donor with classical Hodgkin lymphoma.

The chain has TRBV5-5 and TRBJ2-2; TRBD2 agrees at 10 bases. There are 16 residues in the CDR3. The V segment lost 1 base and the J segment 7 bases; nucleotides outside the gene matches: 7. Germline CDR1 reads SGHKS; CDR2 reads YYEKEE (reference sequence). The CDR3: CASSLSVAGGGGELFF. In DNA form, the CDR3 reads TGTGCCAGCAGCTTGTCAGTAGCGGGAGGTGGCGGGGAGCTGTTTTTT.

The chain has TRBV11-2 and TRBJ2-7; D gene unclear. Germline V gene data show CDR1 as SGHAT and CDR2 as FQNNGV. This CDR3 is 15 amino acids long. V shed 2 bases and J shed 0 bases, with 11 bases lying between them. CDR3 bases: TGTGCCAGCAGCTTACGGCAGATATACTCCTACGAGCAGTACTTC. It translates to CASSLRQIYSYEQYF. Looking up the rest from reference TRBV11-2 and TRBJ2-7 gives the full variable domain: EAGVAQSPRYKIIEKRQSVAFWCNPISGHATLYWYQQILGQGPKLLIQFQNNGVVDDSQLPKDRFSAERLKGVDSTLKIQPAKLEDSAVYLCASSLRQIYSYEQYFGPGTRLTVT.

This chain connects TRBV15 to TRBJ2-3; 7 bases are shared with TRBD2. Germline CDR1 is LNHNV and CDR2 is YYDKDF (reference sequence). J lost 2 bases, V lost 8 bases, and 10 bases had no gene match. This CDR3 is built from 15 residues. The CDR3 reads CATGRALEPTDTQYF. In DNA form, the CDR3 reads TGTGCCACCGGGAGGGCGCTTGAGCCCACAGATACGCAGTATTTT.

This clone was counted once. The chain joins TRBV9 to TRBJ2-5, with a weak D call TRBD2 (6 bases). Germline V gives CDR1 SGDLS, CDR2 YYNGEE. V gave up 4 bases and J gave up 5 bases, with 15 bases separating them. This CDR3 is 14 amino acids long. CDR3 sequence (DNA): TGTGCCAGCAGCAAGGCCCCCGCGGGGGAGACCCAGTACTTC. Its protein product is CASSKAPAGETQYF.

In this sample, this clone turned up once. J is TRBJ1-2 and V is TRBV19; 9 nucleotides align to TRBD1. The CDR3 runs to 14 residues. V shed 5 bases and J 5 bases; nucleotides not matched to a gene: 6. Germline V gene lookup returns CDR1 LNHDA and CDR2 SQIVND (reference sequence). CDR3 amino acids: CASSEQGAFYGYTF. The CDR3, as DNA: TGTGCCAGTAGTGAACAGGGGGCGTTTTATGGCTACACCTTC.

The chain is built from TRBV28 and TRBJ1-6; 7 bases match TRBD1. The CDR3 length is 16 residues. Per the germline V gene, CDR1 is MDHEN and CDR2 is SYDVKM. The trim removed 8 bases at V and 9 bases at J, leaving 16 bases unmatched. DNA for the CDR3: TGTGCCAGCGCGGGACAGCGGCCACCCCGGAGTTCACCCCTCCACTTT. Residues: CASAGQRPPRSSPLHF.

The CDR3 sequence: CASSSWDSKDRTQETQYF. The CDR3 DNA is TGTGCCAGCAGCTCTTGGGACAGTAAGGACCGCACACAAGAGACCCAGTACTTC. The J gene is TRBJ2-5, the V gene TRBV5-8, with 7 bases that match TRBD1. V shed 3 bases, J shed 2 bases, and the junction held 16 bases outside the gene matches. CDR3 length: 18 residues. Germline assignment: CDR1 SGHTS and CDR2 YDEGEE.

The rearrangement links TRBV10-3 to TRBJ2-7; 9 positions match TRBD2. The CDR3 consists of 16 residues. V shed 0 bases, J shed 4 bases, and the junction held 7 bases outside the gene matches. The germline CDR1 and CDR2 sequences are ENHRY and SYGVKD. The CDR3 is CAISESRTSEGYEQYF. The CDR3 bases are TGTGCCATCAGTGAGTCGAGGACTAGCGAAGGGTACGAGCAGTACTTC.

This clone has a single count. This chain uses TRBV19 with TRBJ2-3; 10 bases align to TRBD2. This CDR3 is built from 14 residues. V was pared by 2 bases and J by 6 bases, with 2 bases of the junction left unmatched. Germline V gene lookup returns CDR1 LNHDA and CDR2 SQIVND (reference sequence). The CDR3 coding sequence is TGTGCCAGTAGTATACTAGCGGGAGAGGATACGCAGTATTTT. Translating it yields CASSILAGEDTQYF.

In DNA, the CDR3 is TGCAGCGTTGAAGACGGGGCCCTGAGCGCCCTATACACTGAAGCTTTCTTT. It codes for CSVEDGALSALYTEAFF. The genes are TRBV29-1 and TRBJ1-1; TRBD1 might be the D (5 bases). In germline, CDR1 is SQVTM, CDR2 ANQGSEA. Trimming removed 0 bases from V and 3 bases from J, with 20 bases in between. This CDR3 is 17 amino acids long.